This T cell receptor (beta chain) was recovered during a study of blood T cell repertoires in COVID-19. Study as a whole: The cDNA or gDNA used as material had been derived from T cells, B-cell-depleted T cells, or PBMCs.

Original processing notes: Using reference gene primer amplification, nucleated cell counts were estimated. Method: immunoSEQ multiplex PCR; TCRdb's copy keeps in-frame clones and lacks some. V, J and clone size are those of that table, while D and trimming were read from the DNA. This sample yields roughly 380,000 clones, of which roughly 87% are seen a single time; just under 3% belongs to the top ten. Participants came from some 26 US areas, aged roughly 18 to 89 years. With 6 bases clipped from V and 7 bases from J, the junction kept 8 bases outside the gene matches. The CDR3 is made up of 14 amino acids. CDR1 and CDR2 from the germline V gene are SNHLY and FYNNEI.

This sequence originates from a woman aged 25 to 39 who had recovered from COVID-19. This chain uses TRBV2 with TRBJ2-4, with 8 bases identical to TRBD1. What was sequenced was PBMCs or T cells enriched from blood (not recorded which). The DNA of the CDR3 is TGTGCCAGCAGAGCGCAGGGGGCATGGAACATTCAGTACTTC. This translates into CASRAQGAWNIQYF.